The text below deals with one TCR beta chain. Its cognate antigen is unknown. Only in-frame clones appear in the TCRdb table, and some are missing; sequencing was by immunoSEQ multiplex PCR. This table holds tens of thousands of clones, 95% to 97% found once. The V gene end was trimmed by 8 bases and the J gene end by 3 bases; junction bases not matched to a gene: 8. The V gene's germline CDR1 is MNHEY and CDR2 SVGAGI. This CDR3 is 14 amino acids long. These data belong to a study of cytomegalovirus exposure and HLA in healthy donors. The overall study: A subsequent analysis reported that the 95 to 150 validation repertoires were produced on the same platform that had also been used for the 666 first-cohort repertoires. Study-level results: In vitro work confirmed that three CMV-associated chains recognize CMV antigens.

The specimen sequenced was PBMCs. This receptor was obtained from a man aged 18 to 30 in good health and CMV-seronegative. The J gene is TRBJ2-5, the V gene TRBV6-5; 8 bases map to TRBD2. CDR3 sequence: CASYERELEETQYF. CDR3 nucleotides: TGTGCCAGCTACGAGCGGGAGTTGGAAGAGACCCAGTACTTC.